This T cell receptor (beta chain) comes out of a study of sequential checkpoint blockade in melanoma. In the study overall: About two dozen patients had tumor biopsies before treatment and at week 13. Study-wide results and limits: PD-L1 staining and CD8+ counts, not mutational load, tracked tumor T-cell clonality. Rising tumor T-cell fraction and clonality meant about 30 times likelier benefit.

This clone was counted between two and nine times. Its target is unknown. This CDR3 spans 13 amino acids. Per germline, CDR1 LNHDA and CDR2 SQIVND (reference sequence). V lost 6 bases, J lost 8 bases, and 11 bases lay in between. The data were produced by immunoSEQ multiplex PCR, yet TCRdb's version contains in-frame clones alone and is incomplete. The table lists around 10,000 clones, approximately 22% of them singletons. Treatment given: randomized to nivolumab then ipilimumab (arm A) or the reverse (arm B). DNA-damaging chemotherapy had not been given to any patient beforehand. Material: tumor tissue (inferred from file names), obtained from a patient given nivolumab and ipilimumab in sequence. This sequence joins TRBV19 and TRBJ1-6; D possibly corresponds to TRBD1 (5 bases). The TCR comes from a human donor with melanoma. CDR3 in DNA: TGTGCCAGTAGCACCCAGGGTTATTCACCCCTCCACTTT. Amino acid sequence: CASSTQGYSPLHF.